The 29 T cell receptor beta chains reported below all come from one sample, sequenced in a study of T cells in Graves' hyperthyroidism and ophthalmopathy. Amplified TCR beta CDR3 regions came from RNA transcripts. The primer set for the first-round RT-PCR of the TCR CDR3 was HTBI. TCRdb itself ran the multiplex PCR reads through MiXCR, one entry per CDR3 protein. Counted here are 340,000 or so distinct CDR3 sequences, over 15% occurring once; the ten biggest clones make up around a third. Sequencing input: blood. These receptors came from a man under 40 with Graves' hyperthyroidism.

The sample holds many counts of this clonotype. V gene TRBV20-1 combines with J gene TRBJ2-7, with 8 bases that match TRBD1. The CDR3 consists of 12 residues. From germline, CDR1 is DFQATT and CDR2 SNEGSKA (reference sequence). After removal of 3 bases from V and 4 bases from J, the junction contained 2 bases not matched to a gene. In nucleotides, the CDR3 is TGCAGTGCTAGGGACAGGGTTTACGAGCAGTACTTC. Translating gives CSARDRVYEQYF.

This clonotype was counted at least ten times. The chain uses TRBV20-1 and TRBJ2-3; 11 bases align to TRBD2. This CDR3 has 16 amino acids. The germline gives CDR1 DFQATT, CDR2 SNEGSKA (reference sequence). V was pared by 0 bases and J by 2 bases, with 4 bases of the junction left unmatched. The CDR3 nucleotides read TGCAGTGCTAGAGACGTAGCGGGAGGGTTCACAGATACGCAGTATTTT. It codes for CSARDVAGGFTDTQYF.

This clonotype was seen repeatedly, ten times or more. The V call is TRBV12-3 or TRBV12-4, the J call TRBJ2-3; tentatively, D is TRBD1 or TRBD2 (6 bases each). This CDR3 is built from 15 residues. V lost 3 bases, J lost 1 base, and 11 bases lay in between. The DNA of the CDR3 is TGTGCCAGCAGTTTTTCCCGGGGGCGCACAGATACGCAGTATTTT. Translating it yields CASSFSRGRTDTQYF.

This clonotype was detected only a few times. V and J are TRBV9 and TRBJ2-1; 7 positions match TRBD1. The CDR3 has 14 residues. CDR1 is SGDLS and CDR2 is YYNGEE in the germline V gene. After removal of 3 bases from V and 5 bases from J, the junction contained 5 bases not matched to a gene. The CDR3 nucleotides read TGTGCCAGCAGCGCGACAGGGTACCACAATGAGCAGTTCTTC. Its translation is CASSATGYHNEQFF.

The chain recombines TRBV29-1 with TRBJ1-3, with 8 bases matching TRBD1. This CDR3 contains 13 residues. Germline values: CDR1 SQVTM, CDR2 ANQGSEA. As DNA, the CDR3 is TGCGGGGGGACAGGCGCCGGTTGGGACACCATATATTTT. Protein sequence: CGGTGAGWDTIYF.

This clonotype was seen many times. The chain recombines TRBV12-3 or TRBV12-4 with TRBJ1-6; D is unresolved. CDR3 size: 13 residues. Deletions cut 9 bases from V and 10 bases from J, with 16 bases between. The CDR3 DNA sequence: TGTGCCAGTACCCAGACCATGGACTCACCCCTCCACTTT. Its protein product is CASTQTMDSPLHF.

This clonotype was detected ten times or more. V usage is TRBV7-3 and J usage is TRBJ2-3; D remains ambiguous. The CDR3 totals 13 residues. V lost 5 bases and J 6 bases, leaving 12 bases between the germline ends. Germline-derived CDR1 and CDR2 are SGHTA and FQGTGA. Written as DNA, the CDR3 is TGTGCCAGCAGCCTGGGTTCTGTGGATACGCAGTATTTT. Encoded protein: CASSLGSVDTQYF.

V and J are TRBV5-8 and TRBJ1-2; the D is unclear. The CDR3 totals 13 residues. Trimming removed 3 bases at V and 6 bases at J, with 12 bases between. Looked up from germline, CDR1 is SGHTS and CDR2 is YDEGEE. CDR3 residues: CASSSDQTHGYTF. DNA for the CDR3: TGTGCCAGCAGCTCGGATCAGACGCATGGCTACACCTTC.

This clonotype was seen at least ten times. The rearrangement uses TRBV3-1 and TRBJ1-1; D gene uncertain. Trimming cost V 4 bases and J 1 base, with 13 bases left between them. This CDR3 comprises 15 residues. From germline, CDR1 is LGHDT and CDR2 YNNKEL (reference sequence). CDR3 nucleotides: TGTGCCAGCAGCCTCCATAGGGCCAAGAACACTGAAGCTTTCTTT. Translated, it gives CASSLHRAKNTEAFF.

This clonotype showed up many times. The chain has TRBV30 and TRBJ1-4; possible D gene TRBD1, 6 bases. Trimming shortened V by 2 bases and J by 7 bases, and 17 bases separated the two germline ends. This CDR3 has 15 amino acids. Germline V gene lookup returns CDR1 GTSNPN and CDR2 SVGIG (reference sequence). This CDR3 reads CAWSPPAARGEKLFF. In nucleotides, the CDR3 is TGTGCCTGGAGTCCCCCGGCCGCCAGGGGTGAAAAACTGTTTTTT.

V and J are TRBV12-3 or TRBV12-4 and TRBJ1-5, with D uncertain. The CDR3 consists of 13 residues. V was cut by 8 bases and J by 6 bases, with 14 bases left in between. CDR3 residues: CASSQFVSQPQHF. The CDR3 DNA is TGTGCCAGCTCTCAGTTTGTTAGTCAGCCCCAGCATTTT.

The chain carries TRBV15 and TRBJ2-5, with 8 bases lining up with TRBD2. Germline-derived CDR1 and CDR2 are LNHNV and YYDKDF (reference sequence). The trim removed 4 bases at V and 2 bases at J, leaving 3 bases unmatched. The CDR3 has 14 residues. The CDR3 coding sequence is TGTGCCACCAGCAACCGCGGGAGGCAAGAGACCCAGTACTTC. The encoded protein is CATSNRGRQETQYF.

The chain carries TRBV28 and TRBJ2-4; D is ambiguous. This CDR3 contains 14 residues. CDR1 and CDR2 (germline): MDHEN, SYDVKM. The V and J ends lost 6 bases and 6 bases respectively, with 15 bases between them. In DNA form, the CDR3 reads TGTGCCAGCAGCCTACTTCGGCAGACAAACATTCAGTACTTC. Residues: CASSLLRQTNIQYF.

There are a few counts of this clonotype. The rearrangement uses TRBV5-1 and TRBJ2-2, with 16 nucleotides matching TRBD2. The CDR3 length is 17 residues. Losses at the gene ends were 4 bases for V and 6 bases for J; bases not matched to a gene: 6. The V gene's germline CDR1 is SGHRS and CDR2 YFSETQ. This chain's CDR3 is CASSPPGLAGGAGELFF. CDR3 coding DNA: TGCGCCAGCAGCCCTCCGGGACTAGCGGGAGGGGCCGGGGAGCTGTTTTTT.

Ten or more counts support this clonotype. This chain links TRBV10-3 with TRBJ2-7, with TRBD1 identical over 7 bases. Germline values: CDR1 ENHRY, CDR2 SYGVKD. The CDR3 has 15 residues. J was trimmed by 5 bases and V by 0 bases; bases with no gene match: 7. CDR3: CAISESRQGGHEQYF. The DNA for the CDR3 is TGTGCCATCAGTGAGTCGAGACAGGGCGGACACGAGCAGTACTTC.

This clonotype was seen a few times. This rearrangement joins TRBV9 to TRBJ2-4; 8 positions match TRBD2. Germline V gene sequence: CDR1 SGDLS, CDR2 YYNGEE. The CDR3 has 17 residues. With 2 bases clipped from V and 8 bases from J, the junction kept 15 bases outside the gene matches. CDR3 region: CASSVGSGRSVFDIQYF. In DNA form, the CDR3 reads TGTGCCAGCAGCGTTGGGAGCGGGAGAAGCGTTTTCGACATTCAGTACTTC.

This clonotype was counted at least ten times. The chain is built from TRBV12-3 or TRBV12-4 and TRBJ2-3; D is possibly TRBD2 (5 bases). Between the trimmed V and J ends, which lost 2 bases and 9 bases, there was a span of 18 bases. The CDR3 is made up of 15 amino acids. The CDR3 loop is CASSLSAGGLSTQYF. The CDR3, as DNA: TGTGCCAGCAGTTTATCGGCGGGTGGGCTCTCAACGCAGTATTTT.

This clonotype was counted at least ten times. V and J are TRBV12-5 and TRBJ2-1, with unresolved D. The CDR3 contains 17 residues. Trimming cost V 2 bases and J 6 bases, with 20 bases left between them. Germline V CDR1 and CDR2: LGHNT, FRNRAP. The CDR3 nucleotides are TGTGCTAGTGGTTTGTCGACTGGGTTGATTTTCCCCAATGAGCAGTTCTTC. Protein product: CASGLSTGLIFPNEQFF.

This clonotype appeared many times. V and J are TRBV5-1 and TRBJ2-1; D is perhaps TRBD2 (6 bases). V was cut by 1 base and J by 5 bases, with 13 bases left in between. This CDR3 spans 15 amino acids. Germline V CDR1 and CDR2: SGHRS, YFSETQ. The CDR3 sequence is CASSLSGSTNNEQFF. The CDR3 DNA sequence: TGCGCCAGCAGCTTGTCCGGGAGTACAAACAATGAGCAGTTCTTC.

This chain connects TRBV7-3 to TRBJ2-3; 13 nucleotides align to TRBD2. Germline-derived CDR1 and CDR2 are SGHTA and FQGTGA. There are 16 residues in the CDR3. V shed 3 bases, J shed 5 bases, and the junction held 5 bases outside the gene matches. This CDR3 reads CASSFPGTSGIDTQYF. The CDR3 DNA reads TGTGCCAGCAGCTTTCCCGGGACTAGCGGGATAGATACGCAGTATTTT.

This clonotype was observed at least ten times. CDR3 sequence: CASSPPGTSNEQFF. CDR3 bases: TGTGCCAGCTCACCACCCGGGACTAGTAATGAGCAGTTCTTC. The chain couples TRBV18 to TRBJ2-1; 8 positions agree with TRBD2. This CDR3 is built from 14 residues. V trimming: 0 bases; J trimming: 7 bases; junction bases outside the gene matches: 2. CDR1 is KGHSH and CDR2 is LQKENI in the germline V gene.

The J gene is TRBJ2-7, the V gene TRBV18; D remains ambiguous. This CDR3 spans 13 amino acids. CDR1 is KGHSH, CDR2 LQKENI, per germline. V was pared by 6 bases and J by 2 bases, with 11 bases between. CDR3 nucleotide sequence: TGTGCCAGCTCGCAGACTTCTACCTACGAGCAGTACTTC. This translates into CASSQTSTYEQYF.

The chain combines TRBV27 with TRBJ2-1; 7 nucleotides agree with TRBD2. Germline lookup yields CDR1 MNHEY and CDR2 SMNVEV (reference sequence). The junction had 9 bases not matched to a gene; V was cut back by 4 bases and J by 6 bases. This CDR3 is built from 15 residues. The CDR3 reads CASSSWAGAGNEQFF. CDR3 sequence (DNA): TGTGCCAGCAGTTCGTGGGCGGGAGCAGGCAATGAGCAGTTCTTC.

Only a few counts were recorded for this clonotype. The chain joins TRBV20-1 to TRBJ1-6; a weak D match, TRBD1 (5 bases). V lost 3 bases to trimming and J lost 7 bases, with 19 bases between them. The CDR3 has 16 amino acids. Per germline, CDR1 DFQATT and CDR2 SNEGSKA (reference sequence). DNA of the CDR3: TGCAGTGCTAGGACGGGGGGATCACAGCCCAATTCACCCCTCCACTTT. Encoded protein: CSARTGGSQPNSPLHF.

This chain joins TRBV19 and TRBJ2-1; 8 bases fit TRBD1. There are 13 residues in the CDR3. Germline assignment: CDR1 LNHDA and CDR2 SQIVND (reference sequence). The ends lost 4 bases at V and 6 bases at J; junction bases unmatched: 2. CDR3 region: CASSTGQGNEQFF. The CDR3 region has the DNA TGTGCCAGTAGTACCGGACAGGGCAATGAGCAGTTCTTC.

This clonotype was seen many times. The chain couples TRBV2 to TRBJ1-5; 7 bases map to TRBD1. The CDR3 extends over 15 amino acids. Trimming at V came to 6 bases and at J to 5 bases, leaving 10 bases not matched to a gene. The V gene's germline CDR1 is SNHLY and CDR2 FYNNEI. The CDR3 coding sequence is TGTGCCAGCAGCCCCGGGACAGCCACCCATCAGCCCCAGCATTTT. Amino acids: CASSPGTATHQPQHF.

A remark on this clonotype: A much bigger clone sits one base away, suggesting this may be a read error. This chain joins TRBV18 and TRBJ2-1, with 8 bases aligning to TRBD1. The V gene's germline CDR1 is KGHSH and CDR2 LQKENI. CDR3 size: 16 residues. CDR3 DNA sequence: TGTGCCAGCTCCGACAGGGGACCTTCATCCTACAATGATCAGTTCTTC. Encoded protein: CASSDRGPSSYNDQFF. The whole variable domain, filled in from reference TRBV18 and TRBJ2-1, reads NAGVMQNPRHLVRRRGQEARLRCSPMKGHSHVYWYRQLPEEGLKFMVYLQKENIIDESGMPKERFSAEFPKEGPSILRIQQVVRGDSAAYFCASSDRGPSSYNDQFFGPGTRLTVL.

This chain links TRBV20-1 with TRBJ2-1; the match to TRBD2 covers 11 bases. The CDR3 has 15 residues. The germline gives CDR1 DFQATT, CDR2 SNEGSKA (reference sequence). With V trimmed by 2 bases and J by 0 bases, 0 bases remained unmatched. CDR3 nucleotide sequence: TGCAGTGCTAGACTAGCGGGGGGCTCCTACAATGAGCAGTTCTTC. Translated, it gives CSARLAGGSYNEQFF.

This clonotype occurred a few times. The chain recombines TRBV6-4 with TRBJ1-4, with 9 bases that match TRBD1. Germline V gene data show CDR1 as MRHNA and CDR2 as SNTAGT. The trim removed 8 bases at V and 4 bases at J, leaving 5 bases unmatched. This CDR3 is 14 amino acids long. DNA for the CDR3: TGTGCCAGCGGGACAGGGAAGGGTAATGAAAAACTGTTTTTT. Its translation is CASGTGKGNEKLFF.